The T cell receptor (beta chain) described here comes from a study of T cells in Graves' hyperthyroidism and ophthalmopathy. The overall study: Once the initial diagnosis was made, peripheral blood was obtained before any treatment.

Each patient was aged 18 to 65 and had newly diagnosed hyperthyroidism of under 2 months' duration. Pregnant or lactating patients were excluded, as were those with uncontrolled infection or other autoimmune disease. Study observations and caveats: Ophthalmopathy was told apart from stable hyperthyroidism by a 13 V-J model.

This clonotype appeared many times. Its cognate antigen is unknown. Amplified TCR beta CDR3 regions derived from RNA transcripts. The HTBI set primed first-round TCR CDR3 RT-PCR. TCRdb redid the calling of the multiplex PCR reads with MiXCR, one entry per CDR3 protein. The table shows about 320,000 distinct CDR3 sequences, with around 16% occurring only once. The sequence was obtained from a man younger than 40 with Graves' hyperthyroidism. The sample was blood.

CDR3 protein: CASSPSSAVLNTQYF. CDR3 bases: TGTGCCAGCTCCCCATCTAGCGCCGTTCTGAATACGCAGTATTTT. The chain recombines TRBV18 with TRBJ2-3, with D possibly TRBD2 on 6 matching bases. The CDR3 runs to 15 residues. Germline CDR1 reads KGHSH; CDR2 reads LQKENI. V lost 6 bases to trimming and J lost 7 bases, with 20 bases between them. Variable domain in full (rest from reference TRBV18 and TRBJ2-3): NAGVMQNPRHLVRRRGQEARLRCSPMKGHSHVYWYRQLPEEGLKFMVYLQKENIIDESGMPKERFSAEFPKEGPSILRIQQVVRGDSAAYFCASSPSSAVLNTQYFGPGTRLTVL.